A selection of T cell receptor beta chains follows, all from one sample in a study of CD8+ T cells in alopecia areata. Sequencing used immunoSEQ multiplex PCR; TCRdb keeps in-frame clones, though not all of them. The sample yields roughly 150,000 clones, around 50% seen once. The sequenced sample was CD8+ T cells sorted from blood, obtained at week 4, from a patient treated with tofacitinib. Receptors originate from a human donor with alopecia areata. Both conserved end residues are trimmed from each CDR3. Fields, in order: V gene, D gene, CDR3 protein. A D gene is named only where the DNA matches it firmly.

>TRBV7-9|NA
ASSPDYTAPDLNEQF
>TRBV13|NA
ASSFPRGGSTDTQY
>TRBV5-1|NA
ASSWRHNSGANVLT
>TRBV2|NA
AGGQDTEAF
>TRBV4-2|NA
ASSQDKKETQY
>TRBV4-3|TRBD1
ASSQGDSPGAF
>TRBV29-1|NA
SVAGASTGELF
>TRBV5-6|TRBD1
ASSLPGGNTEAF
>TRBV15|NA
ATSRENSPSEKLF
>TRBV11-2|NA
ASSLDLGIAYEQY
>TRBV7-9|NA
ASSLVHKQETQY
>TRBV6-5|NA
ASSQLWEKGTEAF
>TRBV7-9|TRBD1
ASSPQGHSYEQY
>TRBV12-5|NA
ASVIDNGLSPYEQY
>TRBV27|TRBD1
ASSFWQGAKAANVLT
>TRBV5-6|TRBD1
ASSIITGVGEQY
>TRBV9|TRBD1
ASSVGKGTGGNEQF
>TRBV15|TRBD1
ATSFTGEGNSPLH
>TRBV7-8|NA
ASSFRGFFEQY
>TRBV5-1|NA
ASSRDGTYEQY
>TRBV6-5|TRBD1
ASSYSRTGYSPLH
>TRBV29-1|TRBD2
SVAGTSGPFTTDTQY
>TRBV25-1|TRBD1
ASMTGEAQETQY
>TRBV11-2|TRBD2
ASSTAGGPGYEQF
>TRBV6-5|NA
ASRTSRGPQNIQY
>TRBV7-3|TRBD2
ASSSGGEDTQY
>TRBV6-4|TRBD2
ASSASGDTGELF
>TRBV7-9|NA
ASSSSGEDTQY